The 31 T cell receptor beta chains below were found in one sample sequenced in a study of shared clonotypes between healthy human individuals. Generated by immunoSEQ multiplex PCR, the TCRdb table keeps only in-frame clones and is missing some. This table has 2 million to 2.5 million clones, approximately 96% appearing once. The specimen was naive CD4+ T cells sorted from blood. Stated subset: CD45RA+ positively selected. All receptors come from a man aged 18 to 29 in good health.

Comment on this clone: The sample contains more than one DNA sequence encoding this CDR3. The V call is TRBV5-4, the J call TRBJ1-1; D is ambiguous. CDR3 length: 13 residues. The germline V and J ends were trimmed by 1 base and 1 base, with 5 bases remaining between them. Germline V gene sequence: CDR1 SGHNT, CDR2 YYREEE (reference sequence). Here the CDR3 reads CASSLSRNTEAFF. The DNA of the CDR3 is TGTGCCAGCAGCTTGTCTCGGAACACTGAAGCTTTCTTT.

J is TRBJ2-7 and V is TRBV27; 9 positions agree with TRBD1. Germline CDR1 reads MNHEY; CDR2 reads SMNVEV (reference sequence). The J segment lost 0 bases and the V segment lost 4 bases, leaving 4 bases of the junction unmatched. CDR3 length equals 15 residues. CDR3 amino acids: CASSSGTGSSYEQYF. CDR3 DNA: TGTGCCAGCAGTTCCGGGACAGGGTCCTCCTACGAGCAGTACTTC.

V usage is TRBV2 and J usage is TRBJ1-2; no clear D. From germline, CDR1 is SNHLY and CDR2 FYNNEI. The CDR3 loop spans 14 amino acids. The ends were cut back, 3 bases at V and 10 bases at J, with 18 bases in the middle. CDR3 amino acids: CASSDEIAKLVYTF. CDR3 DNA: TGTGCCAGCAGTGATGAAATAGCTAAGCTCGTCTACACCTTC.

The chain recombines TRBV7-9 with TRBJ2-5, with TRBD2 as a possible D gene (7 bases). Trimming removed 3 bases at V and 1 base at J, with 15 bases between. Germline loops: CDR1 SEHNR, CDR2 FQNEAQ (reference sequence). This CDR3 is 16 amino acids long. CDR3 protein: CASSFDARGPQETQYF. The CDR3 DNA reads TGTGCCAGCAGCTTTGACGCGCGGGGGCCCCAAGAGACCCAGTACTTC. The full variable domain, in which reference TRBV7-9 and TRBJ2-5 provide the parts outside the CDR3, is DTGVSQNPRHKITKRGQNVTFRCDPISEHNRLYWYRQTLGQGPEFLTYFQNEAQLEKSRLLSDRFSAERPKGSFSTLEIQRTEQGDSAMYLCASSFDARGPQETQYFGPGTRLLVL.

The J gene is TRBJ1-1, the V gene TRBV5-1; D is unresolved. V shed 0 bases and J shed 6 bases, with 9 bases lying between them. Germline V gene lookup returns CDR1 SGHRS and CDR2 YFSETQ. The length of the CDR3 is 13 residues. In nucleotides, the CDR3 is TGCGCCAGCAGCTTGGCAGGAGTTGCTGAAGCTTTCTTT. Translated: CASSLAGVAEAFF. Combining the CDR3 with reference TRBV5-1 and TRBJ1-1 gives the whole variable domain KAGVTQTPRYLIKTRGQQVTLSCSPISGHRSVSWYQQTPGQGLQFLFEYFSETQRNKGNFPGRFSGRQFSNSRSEMNVSTLELGDSALYLCASSLAGVAEAFFGQGTRLTVV.

The rearrangement uses TRBV9 and TRBJ2-3, with D perhaps TRBD2 (6 bases). Per germline, CDR1 SGDLS and CDR2 YYNGEE. The CDR3 sequence is 16 residues long. V gave up 4 bases and J gave up 0 bases, with 15 bases separating them. Here the CDR3 DNA reads TGTGCCAGCAGCCCCTTAGGCGGGACTAGCACAGATACGCAGTATTTT. Residues: CASSPLGGTSTDTQYF.

The V call is TRBV7-2, the J call TRBJ1-3; 8 bases match TRBD1. This CDR3 contains 18 residues. The V and J ends lost 2 bases and 2 bases, in that order; junction bases with no gene match: 11. Germline CDR1 is SGHTA and CDR2 is FQGNSA. The CDR3 DNA is TGTGCCAGCAGCTTAAATTCGAGGGGGACAGGAGCTGGAAACACCATATATTTT. It encodes CASSLNSRGTGAGNTIYF.

The V call is TRBV30, the J call TRBJ1-1, with unresolved D. With 3 bases removed from V and 6 bases from J, the gap between germline ends came to 14 bases. The CDR3 is 13 amino acids. The germline gives CDR1 GTSNPN, CDR2 SVGIG (reference sequence). CDR3 in amino acids: CAWSRLRVAEAFF. Written as DNA, the CDR3 is TGTGCCTGGAGCCGATTAAGAGTGGCTGAAGCTTTCTTT.

About this clone: Other nucleotide sequences from this sample produce the same CDR3. The V gene is TRBV28, the J gene TRBJ2-7; no clear D gene. The CDR3 sequence is 13 residues long. The V and J ends lost 5 bases and 4 bases respectively, with 12 bases between them. Germline V gene data show CDR1 as MDHEN and CDR2 as SYDVKM. This CDR3 is CASSLRVPYEQYF. DNA of the CDR3: TGTGCCAGCAGTCTTAGGGTACCGTACGAGCAGTACTTC.

Comment on this clone: This sample also contains other DNA sequences that code for the same CDR3. The CDR3 sequence: CASSIRATNEKLFF. DNA of the CDR3: TGTGCCAGTAGTATAAGAGCAACTAATGAAAAACTGTTTTTT. The rearrangement joins TRBV19 to TRBJ1-4; D not resolved. Germline-derived CDR1 and CDR2 are LNHDA and SQIVND (reference sequence). Trimming left V 2 bases short and J 0 bases short, with 4 bases between. The length of the CDR3 is 14 residues.

The CDR3 reads CASSSGQGAIGYTF. For the CDR3, the DNA is TGTGCCAGCAGTTCCGGACAGGGGGCCATTGGCTACACCTTC. The gene calls are TRBV6-5 and TRBJ1-2; the match to TRBD1 covers 11 bases. V was pared by 4 bases and J by 7 bases, with 5 bases of the junction left unmatched. Germline V gene sequence: CDR1 MNHEY, CDR2 SVGAGI. This CDR3 contains 14 residues.

As for this clone: The same CDR3 is also encoded by other DNA sequences in this sample. In DNA, the CDR3 is TGTGCCAGCTCGCCCGGGACAGGCTCCTACGAGCAGTACTTC. Translation: CASSPGTGSYEQYF. This rearrangement joins TRBV18 to TRBJ2-7; TRBD1 matches at 8 bases. V shed 6 bases, J shed 0 bases, and the junction held 4 bases outside the gene matches. In germline, CDR1 is KGHSH, CDR2 LQKENI. The CDR3 sequence is 14 residues long. Full variable domain (missing parts from reference TRBV18 and TRBJ2-7): NAGVMQNPRHLVRRRGQEARLRCSPMKGHSHVYWYRQLPEEGLKFMVYLQKENIIDESGMPKERFSAEFPKEGPSILRIQQVVRGDSAAYFCASSPGTGSYEQYFGPGTRLTVT.

V usage is TRBV5-4 and J usage is TRBJ1-6, with D possibly matching TRBD1 (6 bases). The CDR3 sequence is 14 residues long. The V end was cut by 3 bases, the J end by 8 bases, with 12 bases between. Per the germline V gene, CDR1 is SGHNT and CDR2 is YYREEE (reference sequence). CDR3 sequence reads: CASSSGEGDSPLHF. Here the CDR3 DNA reads TGTGCCAGCAGCTCGGGGGAGGGGGATTCACCCCTCCACTTT.

This clone was counted once. This chain links TRBV7-2 with TRBJ2-5; the D gene is possibly TRBD2 (6 bases). This CDR3 region has 14 residues. Trimming removed 5 bases at V and 5 bases at J, with 15 bases between. The germline CDR1 and CDR2 sequences are SGHTA and FQGNSA. The CDR3 sequence is CASSALGGAETQYF. CDR3 in DNA: TGTGCCAGCAGCGCCCTGGGGGGAGCCGAGACCCAGTACTTC.

About this clone itself: Other DNA sequences in this sample translate to the same CDR3. The J gene is TRBJ1-1, the V gene TRBV20-1; no firm D call. The CDR3 covers 11 residues. The germline CDR1 and CDR2 sequences are DFQATT and SNEGSKA (reference sequence). With 6 bases removed from V and 3 bases from J, the gap between germline ends came to 8 bases. The CDR3 loop is CSARRDTEAFF. The CDR3 DNA reads TGCAGTGCCAGAAGAGACACTGAAGCTTTCTTT.

The chain combines TRBV6-5 with TRBJ1-2; 9 positions agree with TRBD1. Looked up from germline, CDR1 is MNHEY and CDR2 is SVGAGI. The CDR3 is made up of 15 amino acids. The V gene end was trimmed by 6 bases and the J gene end by 6 bases; junction bases not matched to a gene: 11. CDR3 residues: CASRSGTGKFHGYTF. The CDR3 DNA follows: TGTGCCAGCAGAAGTGGGACAGGGAAATTTCATGGCTACACCTTC.

The rearrangement joins TRBV2 to TRBJ2-1, with 7 bases aligning to TRBD2. Germline V lookup: CDR1 SNHLY, CDR2 FYNNEI. The CDR3 is made up of 15 amino acids. V dropped 4 bases and J dropped 5; count of bases not matched to a gene: 8. The DNA of the CDR3 is TGTGCCAGCAGTGGATGGGGAGGGGTTAACAATGAGCAGTTCTTC. Amino acid sequence: CASSGWGGVNNEQFF.

The chain uses TRBV6-6 and TRBJ1-2, with D possibly being TRBD1 (6 bases). There are 14 residues in the CDR3. Per germline, CDR1 MNHNY and CDR2 SVGAGI (reference sequence). V dropped 7 bases and J dropped 9 bases, with 21 bases sitting between them. CDR3 nucleotide sequence: TGTGCCAGCACCCTCGACAGGACACTTGAGCGCTACACCTTC. It specifies CASTLDRTLERYTF.

The chain employs TRBV6-4 and TRBJ2-5; the D gene is possibly TRBD1 (6 bases). Germline values: CDR1 MRHNA, CDR2 SNTAGT. Trimming took 7 bases from V and 3 from J, leaving 18 bases between them. The CDR3 consists of 15 residues. CDR3 in amino acids: CASITSGAGEETQYF. The CDR3 DNA reads as TGTGCCAGCATTACGTCAGGGGCTGGAGAAGAGACCCAGTACTTC.

CDR3 loop: CASSQDTANYGYTF. For the CDR3, the DNA is TGTGCCAGCTCACAGGACACAGCAAACTATGGCTACACCTTC. The chain is built from TRBV18 and TRBJ1-2, with a weak D call TRBD1 (5 bases). The CDR3 is 14 amino acids. Trimming left V 4 bases short and J 2 bases short, with 11 bases between. Per germline, CDR1 KGHSH and CDR2 LQKENI.

The CDR3 loop is CASRAQFSGANVLTF. In DNA, the CDR3 is TGTGCCAGCAGGGCCCAATTTTCTGGGGCCAACGTCCTGACTTTC. The chain employs TRBV6-5 and TRBJ2-6; D gene uncertain. Germline V lookup: CDR1 MNHEY, CDR2 SVGAGI. This CDR3 has 15 amino acids. V gave up 6 bases and J gave up 1 base, with 10 bases separating them.

This clone was observed a single time. DNA for the CDR3: TGTGCCAGCAGTAAAGAGGGGGCTGGGGCCAACGTCCTGACTTTC. Protein: CASSKEGAGANVLTF. The chain has TRBV25-1 and TRBJ2-6; TRBD1 might be the D (6 bases). CDR3 length: 15 amino acids. The V and J ends lost 5 bases and 2 bases respectively, with 10 bases between them. In germline, CDR1 is MGHDK, CDR2 SYGVNS.

This clone was observed a few times. V gene TRBV5-1 combines with J gene TRBJ1-2, with D tentatively TRBD1 (6 bases). This CDR3 contains 13 residues. Trimming removed 4 bases at V and 3 bases at J, with 10 bases between. Per germline, CDR1 SGHRS and CDR2 YFSETQ. CDR3 in DNA: TGCGCCAGCAGCACGGACAGTGACTATGGCTACACCTTC. The encoded protein is CASSTDSDYGYTF. Full variable domain (outside the CDR3, taken from reference TRBV5-1 and TRBJ1-2): KAGVTQTPRYLIKTRGQQVTLSCSPISGHRSVSWYQQTPGQGLQFLFEYFSETQRNKGNFPGRFSGRQFSNSRSEMNVSTLELGDSALYLCASSTDSDYGYTFGSGTRLTVV.

The rearrangement uses TRBV30 and TRBJ2-7; D is perhaps TRBD1 (6 bases). Deletions cut 5 bases from V and 2 bases from J, with 7 bases between. The CDR3 extends over 11 amino acids. The germline V gene has CDR1 GTSNPN and CDR2 SVGIG (reference sequence). CDR3 residues: CAWGTTYEQYF. DNA of the CDR3: TGTGCCTGGGGGACAACCTACGAGCAGTACTTC.

As to this clone: This sample includes further DNA sequences coding for the same CDR3. The genes are TRBV6-6 and TRBJ2-3; TRBD2 matches 8 bases. This CDR3 is built from 14 residues. Germline assignment: CDR1 MNHNY and CDR2 SVGAGI (reference sequence). Trimming took 11 bases from V and 1 from J; bases not matched to a gene: 8. Here the CDR3 reads CASILAGGTDTQYF. The DNA for the CDR3 is TGTGCCTCAATCCTAGCGGGCGGCACAGATACGCAGTATTTT.

The chain links TRBV6-5 to TRBJ2-7, with a weak D call TRBD1 (6 bases). Trimming stripped 5 bases from V and 6 bases from J, with 17 bases between. This CDR3 comprises 14 residues. The germline gives CDR1 MNHEY, CDR2 SVGAGI. CDR3 region: CASSLTRYRAEQYF. CDR3 nucleotides: TGTGCCAGCAGTCTAACCCGGTACAGGGCCGAGCAGTACTTC.

This rearrangement joins TRBV6-5 to TRBJ2-3, with D perhaps matching TRBD1 (5 bases). The ends were cut back, 1 base at V and 1 base at J, with 12 bases in the middle. Germline loops: CDR1 MNHEY, CDR2 SVGAGI. This CDR3 region has 16 residues. CDR3 DNA: TGTGCCAGCAGTTACTATGATGGCAGGGGCACAGATACGCAGTATTTT. It yields the protein CASSYYDGRGTDTQYF.

V is TRBV7-6 and J is TRBJ1-2, with D tentatively TRBD1 (5 bases). This CDR3 region has 14 residues. V lost 1 base and J 6 bases, leaving 12 bases between the germline ends. The germline gives CDR1 SGHVS, CDR2 FNYEAQ. The CDR3 reads CASSLGQGGNGYTF. DNA of the CDR3: TGTGCCAGCAGCTTAGGGCAGGGAGGGAATGGCTACACCTTC.

CDR3 protein: CASSFQGEGSPLHF. The CDR3 nucleotides are TGTGCCAGCTCCTTCCAGGGGGAGGGTTCACCCCTCCACTTT. The V and J genes are TRBV18 and TRBJ1-6, with 7 bases that match TRBD1. The CDR3 is 14 amino acids. CDR1 is KGHSH, CDR2 LQKENI, per germline. With V trimmed by 6 bases and J by 9 bases, 8 bases remained unmatched.

This rearrangement joins TRBV9 to TRBJ2-3, with 8 bases aligning to TRBD1. Germline CDR1 SGDLS, CDR2 YYNGEE. The V segment lost 0 bases and the J segment 2 bases; nucleotides outside the gene matches: 5. The CDR3 spans 16 residues. CDR3 protein: CASSVGAGGLTDTQYF. As DNA, the CDR3 is TGTGCCAGCAGCGTAGGGGCAGGGGGCCTCACAGATACGCAGTATTTT.

The chain links TRBV12-5 to TRBJ1-1; D not resolved. V lost 0 bases and J 4 bases, leaving 18 bases between the germline ends. Germline CDR1 reads LGHNT; CDR2 reads FRNRAP. This CDR3 spans 17 amino acids. This chain's CDR3 is CASGLVFTQRKSTEAFF. CDR3 DNA: TGTGCTAGTGGTTTGGTCTTCACCCAAAGGAAAAGCACTGAAGCTTTCTTT.